The entry below gives a single TCR beta chain sequence along with its context. Method: immunoSEQ multiplex PCR; TCRdb's copy keeps in-frame clones and lacks some. Here the sample spans roughly 100,000 clones, around 90% being singletons. This entry comes from a study of siplizumab effects on memory and regulatory T cells. Per germline, CDR1 MDHEN and CDR2 SYDVKM. The CDR3 has 21 amino acids. V shed 7 bases and J 0 bases; nucleotides not matched to a gene: 21. The sequencing sample was made of CD4+ T cells sorted from blood. The chain links TRBV28 to TRBJ2-1, with 10 bases identical to TRBD1. The TCR originated in a human donor in good health. CDR3 loop: CASIRDRGILRPGSSYNEQFF. The CDR3 nucleotides read TGTGCCAGCATTCGGGACAGGGGAATTTTGAGGCCCGGAAGCTCCTACAATGAGCAGTTCTTC.